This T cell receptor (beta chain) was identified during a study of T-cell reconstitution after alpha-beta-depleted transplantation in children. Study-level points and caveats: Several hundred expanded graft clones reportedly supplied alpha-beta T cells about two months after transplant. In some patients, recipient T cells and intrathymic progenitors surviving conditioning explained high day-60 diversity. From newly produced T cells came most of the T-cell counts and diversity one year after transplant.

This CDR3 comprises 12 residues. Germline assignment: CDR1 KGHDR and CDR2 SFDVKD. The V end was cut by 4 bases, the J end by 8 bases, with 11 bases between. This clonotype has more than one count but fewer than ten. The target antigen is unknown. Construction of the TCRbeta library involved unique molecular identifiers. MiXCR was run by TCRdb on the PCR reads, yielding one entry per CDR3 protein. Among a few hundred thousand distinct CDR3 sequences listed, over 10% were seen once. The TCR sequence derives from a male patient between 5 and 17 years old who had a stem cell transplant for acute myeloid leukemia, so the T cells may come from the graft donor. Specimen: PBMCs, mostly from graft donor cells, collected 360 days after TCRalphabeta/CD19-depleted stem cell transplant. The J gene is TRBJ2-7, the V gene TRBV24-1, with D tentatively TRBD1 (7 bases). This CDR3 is CATSEAGGQQYF. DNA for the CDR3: TGTGCCACCAGTGAGGCAGGGGGGCAGCAGTACTTC.